A single sample gave rise to the 12 T cell receptor beta chains below, sequenced in a study of T-cell memory formation after mild COVID-19 (dated by TCRdb to the early 2020s). Libraries came from 5' RACE. Instrument on record: Illumina NovaSeq 6000. TCRdb ran its own pipeline on the public reads, namely fastp trimming at Q25 and MiXCR clone calling, and kept in-frame beta chains. Merged by CDR3 protein, the rows form single entries marked with the most common genes and DNA. The table for this sample lists roughly 300,000 distinct CDR3 sequences; roughly 8.2% of them were counted only once. The ten largest clones take up around a fifth of the sample. What was sequenced was PBMCs or a T cell subset sorted from them (not recorded which). Receptors were obtained from a man aged 18 to 29 who had mild COVID-19 (a few samples of this study predate the infection). The sample titles of this study are shuffled in the database, so cell type and time point are left out; the donor was told from shared clones.

J is TRBJ2-5 and V is TRBV30; D remains ambiguous. V dropped 3 bases and J dropped 4 bases, with 9 bases sitting between them. The length of the CDR3 is 12 residues. Germline V gene data show CDR1 as GTSNPN and CDR2 as SVGIG (reference sequence). The CDR3 sequence: CAWSPGGETQYF. In nucleotides, the CDR3 is TGTGCCTGGAGCCCGGGTGGAGAGACCCAGTACTTC.

This clonotype was observed a handful of times. J is TRBJ2-1 and V is TRBV27; D is unclear. CDR3 size: 15 residues. Per germline, CDR1 MNHEY and CDR2 SMNVEV (reference sequence). V dropped 2 bases and J dropped 0 bases, with 8 bases sitting between them. CDR3 amino acids: CASSLADLSYNEQFF. CDR3 DNA sequence: TGTGCCAGCAGTTTAGCAGACCTCTCCTACAATGAGCAGTTCTTC.

In this sample, this clonotype turned up a few times. The V and J genes are TRBV6-5 and TRBJ1-4; D remains unclear. There are 15 residues in the CDR3. The germline V gene has CDR1 MNHEY and CDR2 SVGAGI. V was cut by 7 bases and J by 0 bases, with 12 bases left in between. CDR3 loop: CASTARGATNEKLFF. The DNA for the CDR3 is TGTGCCAGCACCGCCCGCGGTGCAACTAATGAAAAACTGTTTTTT.

There are a few counts of this clonotype. The V gene is TRBV29-1, the J gene TRBJ2-5; 8 bases match TRBD2. This CDR3 region has 12 residues. CDR1 and CDR2 from the germline V gene are SQVTM and ANQGSEA. J gave up 5 bases and V 7 bases, and 6 bases lay outside the gene matches. The CDR3 reads CSALSSGETQYF. The DNA for the CDR3 is TGCAGCGCTCTTTCTAGCGGGGAGACCCAGTACTTC.

The chain carries TRBV24-1 and TRBJ2-1, with a possible D match to TRBD1 (5 bases). Germline lookup yields CDR1 KGHDR and CDR2 SFDVKD. This CDR3 has 16 residues. Trimming pared 7 bases from V and 8 bases from J, leaving 23 bases between. In nucleotides, the CDR3 is TGTGCCACCAGCGGTCTTATGCAGGGCCCTTTTGATGAGCAGTTCTTC. Its protein is CATSGLMQGPFDEQFF.

This clonotype was counted only a few times. J is TRBJ2-1 and V is TRBV15; D remains ambiguous. Trimming removed 0 bases at V and 7 bases at J, with 10 bases between. The germline CDR1 and CDR2 sequences are LNHNV and YYDKDF (reference sequence). This CDR3 comprises 14 residues. The CDR3 bases are TGTGCCACCAGCAGAGATTCAAGTTGGAATGAGCAGTTCTTC. This codes for CATSRDSSWNEQFF.

This sequence joins TRBV5-1 and TRBJ2-5; D is undetermined. Germline lookup yields CDR1 SGHRS and CDR2 YFSETQ. The CDR3 covers 15 residues. The V and J ends lost 0 bases and 5 bases respectively, with 14 bases between them. CDR3 sequence reads: CASSLVGVRIETQYF. The CDR3 coding sequence is TGCGCCAGCAGCTTGGTTGGGGTTCGGATTGAGACCCAGTACTTC.

The chain carries TRBV20-1 and TRBJ2-3; 7 bases are shared with TRBD2. The CDR3 covers 15 residues. The germline V gene encodes CDR1 DFQATT and CDR2 SNEGSKA (reference sequence). V shed 5 bases and J 0 bases; nucleotides not matched to a gene: 8. The CDR3 reads CSAGRRGSSTDTQYF. In nucleotides, the CDR3 is TGCAGTGCTGGCCGGCGGGGGAGTAGCACAGATACGCAGTATTTT.

In its sample, this clonotype was seen a few times. The chain is built from TRBV9 and TRBJ2-1, with D tentatively TRBD1 or TRBD2 (6 bases each). CDR3 size: 15 residues. Germline values: CDR1 SGDLS, CDR2 YYNGEE. Trimming took 0 bases from V and 1 from J, leaving 8 bases between them. CDR3 bases: TGTGCCAGCAGCGTAGAGGGGGGTTCCTACAATGAGCAGTTCTTC. It codes for CASSVEGGSYNEQFF.

This clonotype was detected a few times. The chain is built from TRBV5-7 and TRBJ1-1, with D unresolved. TRBV5-7 is identified as an open reading frame with a role that is uncertain. Trimming took off 3 bases at V and 1 base at J, with 13 bases between the two ends. The CDR3 extends over 15 amino acids. CDR3 in DNA: TGTGCCAGCAGCTCTACACCGAGAAGGAACACTGAAGCTTTCTTT. Its protein is CASSSTPRRNTEAFF.

This clonotype was seen repeatedly, ten times or more. The rearrangement uses TRBV7-9 and TRBJ2-7; 8 positions match TRBD2. The germline V gene encodes CDR1 SEHNR and CDR2 FQNEAQ (reference sequence). V shed 4 bases and J 3 bases; nucleotides not matched to a gene: 5. This CDR3 has 14 residues. The CDR3 DNA reads TGTGCCAGCAGCTCCCATAGCGGGGACTACGAGCAGTACTTC. Amino acids: CASSSHSGDYEQYF.

In this sample, this clonotype turned up a few times. The V call is TRBV24-1, the J call TRBJ2-1; D is unclear. The germline V gene has CDR1 KGHDR and CDR2 SFDVKD. The CDR3 has 16 amino acids. Trimming shortened V by 4 bases and J by 0 bases, and 12 bases separated the two germline ends. The CDR3 is CATSESEASSYNEQFF. CDR3 sequence (DNA): TGTGCCACCAGTGAGTCAGAGGCGAGCTCCTACAATGAGCAGTTCTTC.